This T cell receptor (beta chain) was recorded in a study of cytomegalovirus exposure and HLA in healthy donors. The study's findings and limits: Accounts indicate the classifier identified cytomegalovirus status with strong specificity and sensitivity. Researchers left out some V segments, among them TRBV6-2 and TRBV6-3, as indistinguishable. The study carried out a later analysis of TCR beta sequences. It associated approximately 16,000 of them with specific HLA alleles at a false discovery rate of 0.05. Previous analysis showed most TCR beta V segments were productive about 90% or about 30% of the time.

13 Jbeta primers and 60 Vbeta primers were used for the PCR. Data came from immunoSEQ multiplex PCR; TCRdb stores just in-frame clones and leaves some out. The table includes fewer than 150,000 clones, roughly 80% detected once. The CDR3 loop spans 16 amino acids. Germline V CDR1 and CDR2: PRHDT, FYEKMQ (reference sequence). V shed 4 bases, J shed 2 bases, and the junction held 8 bases outside the gene matches. Comment on this clone: Its antigen is unknown.

What was sequenced was PBMCs. This clonotype originated in a female donor in good health and CMV-seronegative. The chain joins TRBV13 to TRBJ2-7; 10 nucleotides match TRBD2. In DNA, the CDR3 is TGTGCCAGCAGCTCAGAAACCGGGACTAGCGCCTACGAGCAGTACTTC. As protein: CASSSETGTSAYEQYF.